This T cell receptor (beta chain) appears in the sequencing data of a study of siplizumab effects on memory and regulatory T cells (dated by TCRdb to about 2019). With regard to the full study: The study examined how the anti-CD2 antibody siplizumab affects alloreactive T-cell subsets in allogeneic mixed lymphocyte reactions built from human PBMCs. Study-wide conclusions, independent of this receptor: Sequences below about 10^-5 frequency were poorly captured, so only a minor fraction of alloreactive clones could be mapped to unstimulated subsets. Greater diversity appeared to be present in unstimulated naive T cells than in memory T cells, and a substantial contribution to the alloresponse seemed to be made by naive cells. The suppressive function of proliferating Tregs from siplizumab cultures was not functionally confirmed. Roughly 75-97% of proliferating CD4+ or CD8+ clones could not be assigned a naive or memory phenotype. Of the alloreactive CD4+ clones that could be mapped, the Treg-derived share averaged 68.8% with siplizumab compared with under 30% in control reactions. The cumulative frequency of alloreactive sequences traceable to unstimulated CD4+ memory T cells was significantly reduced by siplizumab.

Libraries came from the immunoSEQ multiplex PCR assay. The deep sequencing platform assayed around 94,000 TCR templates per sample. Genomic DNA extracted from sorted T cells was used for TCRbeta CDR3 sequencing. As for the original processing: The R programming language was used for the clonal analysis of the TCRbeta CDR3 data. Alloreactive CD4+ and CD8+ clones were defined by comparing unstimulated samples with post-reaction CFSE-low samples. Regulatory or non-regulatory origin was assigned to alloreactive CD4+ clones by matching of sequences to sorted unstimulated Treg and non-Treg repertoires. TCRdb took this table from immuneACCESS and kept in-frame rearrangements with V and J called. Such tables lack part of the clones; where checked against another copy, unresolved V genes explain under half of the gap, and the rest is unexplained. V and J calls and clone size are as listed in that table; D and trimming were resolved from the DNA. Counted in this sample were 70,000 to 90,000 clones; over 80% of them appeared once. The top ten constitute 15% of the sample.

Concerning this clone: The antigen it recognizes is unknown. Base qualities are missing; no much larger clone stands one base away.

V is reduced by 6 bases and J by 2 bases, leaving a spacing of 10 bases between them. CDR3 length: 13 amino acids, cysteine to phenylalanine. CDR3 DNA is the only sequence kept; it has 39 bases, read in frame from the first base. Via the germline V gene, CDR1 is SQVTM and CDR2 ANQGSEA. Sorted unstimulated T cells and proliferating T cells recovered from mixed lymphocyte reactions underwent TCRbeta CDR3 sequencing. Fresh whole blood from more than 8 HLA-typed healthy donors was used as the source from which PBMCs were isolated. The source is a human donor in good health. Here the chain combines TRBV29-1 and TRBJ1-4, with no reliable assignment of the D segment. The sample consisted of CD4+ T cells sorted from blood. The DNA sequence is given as TGCAGCGTCCTAGCCAACACTAATGAAAAACTGTTTTTT. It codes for CSVLANTNEKLFF.